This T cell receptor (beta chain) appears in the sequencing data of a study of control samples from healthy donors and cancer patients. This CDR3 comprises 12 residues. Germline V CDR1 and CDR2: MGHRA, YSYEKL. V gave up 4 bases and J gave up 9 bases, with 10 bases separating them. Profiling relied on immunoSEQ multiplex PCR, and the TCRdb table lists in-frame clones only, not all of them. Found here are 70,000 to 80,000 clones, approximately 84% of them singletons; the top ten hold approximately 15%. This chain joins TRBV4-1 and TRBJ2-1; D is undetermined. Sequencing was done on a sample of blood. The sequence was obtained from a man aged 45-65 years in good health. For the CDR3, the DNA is TGCGCCAGCAGCCCACATATGGGTGAGCAGTTCTTC. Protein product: CASSPHMGEQFF.